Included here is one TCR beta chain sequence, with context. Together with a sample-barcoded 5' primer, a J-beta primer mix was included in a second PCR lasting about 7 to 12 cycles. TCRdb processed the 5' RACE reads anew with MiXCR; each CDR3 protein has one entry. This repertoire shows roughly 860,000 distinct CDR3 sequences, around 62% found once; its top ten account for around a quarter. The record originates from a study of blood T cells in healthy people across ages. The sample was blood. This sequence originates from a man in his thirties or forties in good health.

CDR3 in DNA: TGTGCCAGCGGCCCGGGCTACAATGAGCAGTTCTTC. It yields the protein CASGPGYNEQFF. The chain joins TRBV2 to TRBJ2-1; D gene ambiguous. Germline V lookup: CDR1 SNHLY, CDR2 FYNNEI. V shed 8 bases and J shed 3 bases, with 8 bases lying between them. This CDR3 comprises 12 residues. Looking up the rest from reference TRBV2 and TRBJ2-1 gives the full variable domain: EPEVTQTPSHQVTQMGQEVILRCVPISNHLYFYWYRQILGQKVEFLVSFYNNEISEKSEIFDDQFSVERPDGSNFTLKIRSTKLEDSAMYFCASGPGYNEQFFGPGTRLTVL.